The entry that follows covers one T cell receptor (beta chain) sequence. Assay: immunoSEQ multiplex PCR; the TCRdb copy retains only in-frame clones and omits some. In the table there are some 94,000 clones, about 95% of which are singletons. The germline gives CDR1 SGHTA, CDR2 FQGTGA. This CDR3 contains 11 residues. The V gene end was trimmed by 5 bases and the J gene end by 15 bases; junction bases not matched to a gene: 6. This sample was taken from a study of technical replicates of blood from a few donors. This TCR derives from a human donor in good health. The rearrangement uses TRBV7-3 and TRBJ2-1, with TRBD2 identical over 8 bases. Source material: T cells isolated from PBMCs. The CDR3 spells CASSRGTSLFF. CDR3 coding DNA: TGTGCCAGCAGCCGCGGGACTAGTCTGTTCTTC. The entire variable domain, with the rest obtained from reference TRBV7-3 and TRBJ2-1, is as follows: GAGVSQTPSNKVTEKGKYVELRCDPISGHTALYWYRQSLGQGPEFLIYFQGTGAADDSGLPNDRFFAVRPEGSVSTLKIQRTERGDSAVYLCASSRGTSLFFGPGTRLTVL.